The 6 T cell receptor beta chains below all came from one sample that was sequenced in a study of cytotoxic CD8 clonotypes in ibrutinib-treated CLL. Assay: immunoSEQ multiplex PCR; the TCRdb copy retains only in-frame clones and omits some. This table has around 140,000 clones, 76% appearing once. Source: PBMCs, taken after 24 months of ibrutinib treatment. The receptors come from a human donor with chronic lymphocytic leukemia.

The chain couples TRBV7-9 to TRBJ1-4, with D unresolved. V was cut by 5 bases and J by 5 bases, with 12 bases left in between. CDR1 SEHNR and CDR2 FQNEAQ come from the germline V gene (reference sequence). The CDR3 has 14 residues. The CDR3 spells CASSPKDVNEKLFF. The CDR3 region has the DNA TGTGCCAGCAGCCCAAAGGATGTAAATGAAAAACTGTTTTTT.

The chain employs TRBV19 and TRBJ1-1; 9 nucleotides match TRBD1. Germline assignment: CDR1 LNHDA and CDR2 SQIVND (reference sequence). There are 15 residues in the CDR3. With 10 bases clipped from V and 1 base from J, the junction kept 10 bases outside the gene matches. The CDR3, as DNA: TGTGCCACCACAACACCGGGACAGGGGAACACTGAAGCTTTCTTT. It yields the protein CATTTPGQGNTEAFF.

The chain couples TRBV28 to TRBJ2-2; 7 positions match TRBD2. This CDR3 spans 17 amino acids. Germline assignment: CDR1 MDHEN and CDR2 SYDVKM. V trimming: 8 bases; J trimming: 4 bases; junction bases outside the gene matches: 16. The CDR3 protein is CASYAQTGRRATGELFF. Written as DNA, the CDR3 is TGTGCCAGCTACGCTCAAACCGGGAGGAGGGCCACCGGGGAGCTGTTTTTT.

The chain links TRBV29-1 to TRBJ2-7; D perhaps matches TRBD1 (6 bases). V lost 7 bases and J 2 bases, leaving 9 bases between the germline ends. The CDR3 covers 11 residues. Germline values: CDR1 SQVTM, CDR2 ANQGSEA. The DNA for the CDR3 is TGCAGCGCAGGACAGACCTACGAGCAGTACTTC. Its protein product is CSAGQTYEQYF.

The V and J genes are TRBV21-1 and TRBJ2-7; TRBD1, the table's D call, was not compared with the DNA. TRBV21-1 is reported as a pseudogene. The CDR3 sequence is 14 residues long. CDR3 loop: CASLPTGGSYEQYF. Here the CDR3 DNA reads TGTGCCAGCCTTCCGACAGGGGGCTCCTACGAGCAGTACTTC.

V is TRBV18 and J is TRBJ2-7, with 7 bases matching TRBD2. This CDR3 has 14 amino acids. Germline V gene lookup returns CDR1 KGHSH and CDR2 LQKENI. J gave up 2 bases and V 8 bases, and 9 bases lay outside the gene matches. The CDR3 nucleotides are TGTGCCAGCGGGGACGGGGGGACCCCCTACGAGCAGTACTTC. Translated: CASGDGGTPYEQYF. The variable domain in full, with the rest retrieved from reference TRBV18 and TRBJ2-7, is NAGVMQNPRHLVRRRGQEARLRCSPMKGHSHVYWYRQLPEEGLKFMVYLQKENIIDESGMPKERFSAEFPKEGPSILRIQQVVRGDSAAYFCASGDGGTPYEQYFGPGTRLTVT.